Listed below are T cell receptor beta chains from one sample, sequenced in a study of blood T cells in healthy people across ages. TCRdb used MiXCR to reprocess the 5' RACE reads, holding one entry per CDR3 protein. This table holds over a million distinct CDR3 sequences, under 30% found once. These sequences were also reported in another study, on T cells of mothers and their children.

Material for sequencing was blood. The origin of the receptors is a girl aged 2 to 10 in good health. The CDR3 runs from the conserved cysteine through the conserved F or W. A D gene is named only where the DNA matches it firmly. Rows may omit the clone size; those that give it use once, few, many or a size class.

d_call: TRBD2
j_call: TRBJ2-7
v_call: TRBV5-5
clone_size: few
cdr3_aa: CASSLSGTSGEQYF
cdr3_nt: TGTGCCAGCAGCTTGAGCGGGACTAGCGGTGAGCAGTACTTC

d_call: -
j_call: TRBJ1-2
v_call: TRBV28
clone_size: few
cdr3_aa: CASSFGVGGYTF
cdr3_nt: TGTGCCAGCAGTTTTGGGGTAGGCGGCTACACCTTC

d_call: -
j_call: TRBJ2-3
v_call: TRBV10-3
clone_size: -
cdr3_aa: CAIFDRSTDTQYF
cdr3_nt: TGTGCCATTTTTGACAGAAGTACAGATACGCAGTATTTT

d_call: -
j_call: TRBJ2-7
v_call: TRBV29-1
clone_size: few
cdr3_aa: CSALGVGDYEQYF
cdr3_nt: TGCAGCGCCTTAGGGGTAGGGGACTACGAGCAGTACTTC

d_call: TRBD2
j_call: TRBJ2-1
v_call: TRBV7-9
clone_size: -
cdr3_aa: CASSPYSGSGVNEQFF
cdr3_nt: TGTGCCAGCAGCCCGTATAGCGGGAGTGGGGTCAATGAGCAGTTCTTC

d_call: TRBD1
j_call: TRBJ2-7
v_call: TRBV5-6
clone_size: -
cdr3_aa: CASSPSRQGNGAEQYF
cdr3_nt: TGTGCCAGCAGCCCCTCAAGACAGGGGAACGGAGCCGAGCAGTACTTC

d_call: -
j_call: TRBJ2-1
v_call: TRBV7-2
clone_size: -
cdr3_aa: CASSLEAAGEFF
cdr3_nt: TGTGCCAGCAGCTTAGAGGCGGCGGGTGAGTTCTTC

d_call: -
j_call: TRBJ2-1
v_call: TRBV29-1
clone_size: -
cdr3_aa: CSVGQFSYNEQFF
cdr3_nt: TGCAGCGTTGGGCAGTTCTCCTACAATGAGCAGTTCTTC

d_call: -
j_call: TRBJ2-4
v_call: TRBV4-2
clone_size: -
cdr3_aa: CASSQDLQEVTAKNIQYF
cdr3_nt: TGTGCCAGCAGCCAAGATCTTCAGGAGGTGACAGCCAAAAACATTCAGTACTTC

d_call: -
j_call: TRBJ1-5
v_call: TRBV28
clone_size: few
cdr3_aa: CASSLRPLRRSQPQHF
cdr3_nt: TGTGCCAGCAGTTTACGACCCCTCCGGCGCAGTCAGCCCCAGCATTTT

d_call: TRBD2
j_call: TRBJ2-7
v_call: TRBV20-1
clone_size: -
cdr3_aa: CSAPSIEAGVYEQYF
cdr3_nt: TGCAGTGCACCCTCTATCGAGGCGGGAGTGTATGAGCAGTACTTC

d_call: TRBD2
j_call: TRBJ2-1
v_call: TRBV7-9
clone_size: -
cdr3_aa: CASSLDPSGGYNEQFF
cdr3_nt: TGTGCCAGCAGCTTAGATCCTAGCGGGGGCTACAATGAGCAGTTCTTC

d_call: -
j_call: TRBJ2-1
v_call: TRBV18
clone_size: few
cdr3_aa: CASSGGHNEQFF
cdr3_nt: TGTGCCAGCTCTGGGGGGCACAATGAGCAGTTCTTC

d_call: -
j_call: TRBJ1-2
v_call: TRBV10-3
clone_size: -
cdr3_aa: CAIRDRDNYGYTF
cdr3_nt: TGTGCCATCAGGGACCGGGACAACTATGGCTACACCTTC

d_call: -
j_call: TRBJ2-7
v_call: TRBV3-1
clone_size: -
cdr3_aa: CASSQTVLNGRQVYEQYF
cdr3_nt: TGTGCCAGCAGCCAGACGGTCCTAAACGGGAGACAGGTTTACGAGCAGTACTTC

d_call: -
j_call: TRBJ1-6
v_call: TRBV7-3
clone_size: -
cdr3_aa: CASSLDGARNSPLHF
cdr3_nt: TGCGCCAGCAGCTTAGATGGGGCGAGGAATTCACCCCTCCACTTT

d_call: -
j_call: TRBJ2-5
v_call: TRBV11-1
clone_size: few
cdr3_aa: CASSLKINLEETQYF
cdr3_nt: TGTGCCAGCAGCTTAAAGATCAATCTCGAAGAGACCCAGTACTTC

d_call: TRBD1
j_call: TRBJ2-7
v_call: TRBV7-9
clone_size: few
cdr3_aa: CASSLAGGALDEQYF
cdr3_nt: TGTGCCAGCAGCCTTGCAGGGGGAGCCTTAGACGAGCAGTACTTC

d_call: -
j_call: TRBJ1-2
v_call: TRBV12-3/TRBV12-4
clone_size: few
cdr3_aa: CASSLVTHPGYTF
cdr3_nt: TGTGCCAGCAGTTTAGTAACGCACCCTGGCTACACCTTC

d_call: -
j_call: TRBJ1-1
v_call: TRBV12-3/TRBV12-4
clone_size: -
cdr3_aa: CASRNSGGNTEAFF
cdr3_nt: TGTGCCAGCAGGAACTCGGGGGGGAACACTGAAGCTTTCTTT

d_call: -
j_call: TRBJ1-2
v_call: TRBV28
clone_size: few
cdr3_aa: CASSLVGPGAYGYTF
cdr3_nt: TGTGCCAGCAGTTTGGTAGGCCCCGGCGCTTATGGCTACACCTTC

d_call: -
j_call: TRBJ2-5
v_call: TRBV27
clone_size: few
cdr3_aa: CASSFGEEQYF
cdr3_nt: TGTGCCAGCAGTTTCGGTGAAGAGCAGTACTTC

d_call: TRBD1
j_call: TRBJ2-7
v_call: TRBV29-1
clone_size: -
cdr3_aa: CSVVLGQGAGEQYF
cdr3_nt: TGCAGCGTTGTCTTGGGACAGGGGGCGGGAGAGCAGTACTTC

d_call: -
j_call: TRBJ2-7
v_call: TRBV7-2
clone_size: few
cdr3_aa: CASSFKADVSYEQYF
cdr3_nt: TGTGCCAGCAGCTTTAAGGCGGACGTCTCCTACGAGCAGTACTTC

d_call: TRBD1
j_call: TRBJ2-3
v_call: TRBV5-1
clone_size: once
cdr3_aa: CASSLDRGLDTQYF
cdr3_nt: TGCGCCAGCAGCTTGGACAGGGGGCTCGATACGCAGTATTTT

d_call: -
j_call: TRBJ1-2
v_call: TRBV13
clone_size: few
cdr3_aa: CASSLHQGFDGYTF
cdr3_nt: TGTGCCAGCAGCTTGCATCAGGGATTTGACGGCTACACCTTC

d_call: TRBD1
j_call: TRBJ2-1
v_call: TRBV7-9
clone_size: few
cdr3_aa: CASSLGTGTVTYEQFF
cdr3_nt: TGTGCCAGCAGCTTAGGGACCGGGACAGTTACGTATGAGCAGTTCTTC

d_call: -
j_call: TRBJ2-5
v_call: TRBV7-9
clone_size: -
cdr3_aa: CASSRGGSGTQYF
cdr3_nt: TGTGCCAGCAGTCGAGGTGGCTCGGGGACCCAGTACTTC

d_call: TRBD1
j_call: TRBJ2-3
v_call: TRBV7-2
clone_size: few
cdr3_aa: CASSSTIGTEDTQYF
cdr3_nt: TGTGCCAGCAGCTCCACGATCGGGACAGAAGATACGCAGTATTTT

d_call: -
j_call: TRBJ1-2
v_call: TRBV12-3/TRBV12-4
clone_size: -
cdr3_aa: CASSFNLKPTGGYTF
cdr3_nt: TGTGCCAGCAGTTTTAATCTCAAACCTACTGGAGGCTACACCTTC

d_call: -
j_call: TRBJ2-2
v_call: TRBV10-3
clone_size: few
cdr3_aa: CAVSGTTNTGELFF
cdr3_nt: TGTGCCGTATCCGGGACAACGAACACCGGGGAGCTGTTTTTT

d_call: -
j_call: TRBJ2-5
v_call: TRBV29-1
clone_size: -
cdr3_aa: CSVFMAGIEQTQYF
cdr3_nt: TGCAGCGTTTTCATGGCGGGTATTGAACAGACCCAGTACTTC

d_call: -
j_call: TRBJ2-5
v_call: TRBV28
clone_size: few
cdr3_aa: CATHSGTETQYF
cdr3_nt: TGTGCCACCCATTCAGGGACCGAGACCCAGTACTTC

d_call: -
j_call: TRBJ2-3
v_call: TRBV18
clone_size: -
cdr3_aa: CASSPRIKITDTQYF
cdr3_nt: TGTGCCAGCTCACCACGGATCAAGATCACAGATACGCAGTATTTT

d_call: -
j_call: TRBJ1-1
v_call: TRBV4-1
clone_size: few
cdr3_aa: CASSQAVRPTEAFF
cdr3_nt: TGCGCCAGCAGCCAAGCGGTCAGGCCCACTGAAGCTTTCTTT

d_call: -
j_call: TRBJ2-1
v_call: TRBV29-1
clone_size: -
cdr3_aa: CSVNSGTPSEQFF
cdr3_nt: TGCAGCGTTAATTCCGGGACACCCAGTGAGCAGTTCTTC

d_call: TRBD2
j_call: TRBJ2-3
v_call: TRBV12-5
clone_size: -
cdr3_aa: CASGPGTSKADTQYF
cdr3_nt: TGTGCTAGTGGTCCCGGGACTAGCAAAGCAGATACGCAGTATTTT

d_call: -
j_call: TRBJ2-1
v_call: TRBV20-1
clone_size: few
cdr3_aa: CSAPDGYNEQFF
cdr3_nt: TGCAGTGCCCCGGACGGCTACAATGAGCAGTTCTTC

d_call: -
j_call: TRBJ2-2
v_call: TRBV6-5
clone_size: few
cdr3_aa: CASSSTVFEGAEPGELFF
cdr3_nt: TGTGCCAGCAGTTCCACCGTTTTTGAGGGAGCAGAACCCGGGGAGCTGTTTTTT

d_call: -
j_call: TRBJ2-5
v_call: TRBV19
clone_size: -
cdr3_aa: CASGPLGALDETQYF
cdr3_nt: TGTGCCAGTGGCCCCCTAGGGGCACTGGACGAGACCCAGTACTTC

d_call: -
j_call: TRBJ2-5
v_call: TRBV12-5
clone_size: -
cdr3_aa: CASGSGTVETQYF
cdr3_nt: TGTGCTAGTGGTAGCGGGACAGTCGAGACTCAGTACTTC

d_call: -
j_call: TRBJ1-4
v_call: TRBV4-2
clone_size: -
cdr3_aa: CASSRALLEEELFF
cdr3_nt: TGTGCCAGCAGCCGCGCTTTACTAGAGGAAGAACTGTTTTTT

d_call: -
j_call: TRBJ2-7
v_call: TRBV11-2
clone_size: few
cdr3_aa: CASSLWTSSYEQYF
cdr3_nt: TGTGCCAGCAGCTTATGGACCAGCTCCTACGAGCAGTACTTC

d_call: TRBD1
j_call: TRBJ2-7
v_call: TRBV7-2
clone_size: few
cdr3_aa: CASSTRDRNEQYF
cdr3_nt: TGTGCCAGCAGCACACGGGACAGAAACGAGCAGTACTTC

d_call: -
j_call: TRBJ2-1
v_call: TRBV25-1
clone_size: few
cdr3_aa: CASSEQPGTATRGSYNEQFF
cdr3_nt: TGTGCCAGCAGTGAACAACCCGGGACGGCCACCCGGGGGTCCTACAATGAGCAGTTCTTC

d_call: -
j_call: TRBJ2-7
v_call: TRBV6-6
clone_size: -
cdr3_aa: CASTLGGGGEQYF
cdr3_nt: TGTGCCAGCACCTTGGGGGGAGGTGGGGAGCAGTACTTC